This T cell receptor (beta chain) was recovered during a study of regulatory T cells in long-lasting Graves disease. This clonotype was observed a single time. The germline gives CDR1 MNHEY, CDR2 SVGAGI. Trimming shortened V by 4 bases and J by 2 bases, and 10 bases separated the two germline ends. The CDR3 covers 14 residues. Building of the TCR beta libraries involved iRepertoire HTBI primers and Arm-PCR of CDR3 regions. TCRdb analysed the multiplex PCR reads with MiXCR anew, one entry per CDR3 protein. Counted here are hundreds of thousands of distinct CDR3 sequences, 16% occurring once; the ten biggest clones make up 20% to 25%. Time point described: newly diagnosed GD, antithyroid drugs for less than 3 months. Isolated PBMC RNA provided the starting material for the TCR library. The sample was also linked to a second study, of T cells in Graves' hyperthyroidism and ophthalmopathy. In that study: Most thyroid-expanded clonotypes above 0.001 were also found in blood.

The sample was peripheral blood mononuclear cells (PBMCs), taken at new diagnosis, from a patient treated with antithyroid drugs. The chain employs TRBV6-5 and TRBJ2-3; D perhaps matches TRBD2 (5 bases). This sequence originates from a middle-aged woman with Graves disease. The CDR3 loop reads CASSFLAVTDTQYF. The CDR3 DNA reads as TGTGCCAGCAGTTTCCTAGCCGTCACAGATACGCAGTATTTT.